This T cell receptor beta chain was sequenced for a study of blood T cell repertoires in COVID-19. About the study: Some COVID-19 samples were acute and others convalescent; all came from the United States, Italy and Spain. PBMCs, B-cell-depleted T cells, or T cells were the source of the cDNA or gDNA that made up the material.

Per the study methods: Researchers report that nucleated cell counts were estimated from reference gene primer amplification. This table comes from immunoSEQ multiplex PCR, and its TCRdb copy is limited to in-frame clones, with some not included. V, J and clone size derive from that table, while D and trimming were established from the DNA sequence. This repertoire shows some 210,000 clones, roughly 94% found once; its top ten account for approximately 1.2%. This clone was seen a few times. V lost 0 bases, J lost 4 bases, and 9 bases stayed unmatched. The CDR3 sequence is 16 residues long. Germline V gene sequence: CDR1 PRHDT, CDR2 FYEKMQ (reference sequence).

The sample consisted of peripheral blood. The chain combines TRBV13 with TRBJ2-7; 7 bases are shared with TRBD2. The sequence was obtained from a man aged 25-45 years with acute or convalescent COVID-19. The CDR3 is CASSLGLRGGFYEQYF. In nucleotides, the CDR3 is TGTGCCAGCAGCTTAGGCCTTCGCGGGGGTTTTTACGAGCAGTACTTC.